The clone carrying this TCR beta chain was seen only once. This entry is derived from a study of blood T cell repertoires in COVID-19. Study details: The United States, Italy and Spain were the sources of the acute and convalescent COVID-19 samples.

The CDR3 consists of 14 residues. Per the germline V gene, CDR1 is LNHDA and CDR2 is SQIVND (reference sequence). Trimming removed 3 bases at V and 4 bases at J, with 10 bases between. Some clones are missing from TCRdb's copy, which holds only in-frame ones; the method was immunoSEQ multiplex PCR. The repertoire holds 95,000 to 150,000 clones, with about four fifths as singletons. Input material: peripheral blood. The rearrangement joins TRBV19 to TRBJ2-1; TRBD1 is a possible D gene (6 bases). The clonotype comes from a man aged 55 to 70 with active or convalescent COVID-19. The CDR3 DNA reads as TGTGCCAGTAGTATCCCGGGACATTACAATGAGCAGTTCTTC. Protein sequence: CASSIPGHYNEQFF.